The sequence of this T cell receptor beta chain was determined in a study of T cells in Graves' hyperthyroidism and ophthalmopathy. Study-wide points: Ophthalmopathy, which appeared later, was predicted by the model a median approximately 6.7 months before onset.

The CDR3 is 15 amino acids. Per the germline V gene, CDR1 is LNHNV and CDR2 is YYDKDF (reference sequence). With 0 bases removed from V and 5 bases from J, the gap between germline ends came to 10 bases. As regards this clonotype: Its cognate antigen is unknown.

PBMCs were derived from about 10 ml fresh peripheral blood. The investigators amplified TCR beta CDR3 regions from RNA transcripts. When the TCR CDR3 underwent first-round RT-PCR, the HTBI primer set was used. Each CDR3 protein is one row after TCRdb ran MiXCR on the multiplex PCR reads. Here the sample spans some 440,000 distinct CDR3 sequences, 15% to 19% being singletons. The clonotype comes from a woman between 18 and 29 years old with Graves' hyperthyroidism. V usage is TRBV15 and J usage is TRBJ1-4; no reliable D call. The specimen sequenced was blood. The CDR3 nucleotides read TGTGCCACCAGCAGAGATAAGTCAGCGAATGAAAAACTGTTTTTT. Amino acids: CATSRDKSANEKLFF.